Listed below are T cell receptor beta chains from one sample, sequenced in a study of OX40 agonist ivuxolimab in advanced cancers. Libraries were prepared by immunoSEQ multiplex PCR; TCRdb keeps only in-frame clonotypes and omits some of them. The data hold around 76,000 clones, with around four fifths observed a single time. The starting material was CD4+ or CD8+ T cells sorted from blood, obtained in a trial of the OX40 agonist ivuxolimab. The source of these receptors is an adult with an advanced solid tumor such as melanoma, head and neck, liver or kidney cancer. The CDR3 runs from the conserved cysteine through the conserved F or W. A D gene is named only where the DNA matches it firmly. The listing skips clone size in some rows; elsewhere it reads once, few, many or a size class.

clone_size: -; v_call: TRBV19; j_call: TRBJ2-7; d_call: -; cdr3_nt: TGTGCCAGTAGCAAAGCCGGGACACATGCTTCCTACGAGCAGTACTTC; cdr3_aa: CASSKAGTHASYEQYF
clone_size: -; v_call: TRBV4-2; j_call: TRBJ1-2; d_call: TRBD1; cdr3_nt: TGTGCCAGCAGCGGGGGGACAGCTAACTATGGCTACACCTTC; cdr3_aa: CASSGGTANYGYTF
clone_size: -; v_call: TRBV6-4; j_call: TRBJ2-2; d_call: TRBD1; cdr3_nt: TGTGCCAGCAGTGACTCGGGACAGGAGGTCACCGGGGAGCTGTTTTTT; cdr3_aa: CASSDSGQEVTGELFF
clone_size: few; v_call: TRBV10-3; j_call: TRBJ2-6; d_call: -; cdr3_nt: TGTGCCATCAGTGAGTCGGGCTCTGGGGCCAACGTCCTGACTTTC; cdr3_aa: CAISESGSGANVLTF
clone_size: -; v_call: TRBV19; j_call: TRBJ1-5; d_call: TRBD1; cdr3_nt: TGTGCCAGCCGGAAAAGGGCACCAGGGGGAAATCAGCCCCAGCATTTT; cdr3_aa: CASRKRAPGGNQPQHF
clone_size: -; v_call: TRBV11-3; j_call: TRBJ2-1; d_call: -; cdr3_nt: TGTGCCAGCAGCAGGCCAGGTTCCTACAATGAGCAGTTCTTC; cdr3_aa: CASSRPGSYNEQFF
clone_size: -; v_call: TRBV15; j_call: TRBJ2-1; d_call: TRBD2; cdr3_nt: TGTGCCACCAGCAGAGACTCCGGGGCTAGCGGGAAAATCAATGAGCAGTTCTTC; cdr3_aa: CATSRDSGASGKINEQFF
clone_size: -; v_call: TRBV18; j_call: TRBJ2-5; d_call: -; cdr3_nt: TGTGCCAGCTCACCGGCAGGGGAGACCCAGTACTTC; cdr3_aa: CASSPAGETQYF
clone_size: -; v_call: TRBV18; j_call: TRBJ1-2; d_call: -; cdr3_nt: TGTGCCAGCTCACCCTCAGGGGACTATGGCTACACCTTC; cdr3_aa: CASSPSGDYGYTF
clone_size: -; v_call: TRBV28; j_call: TRBJ1-3; d_call: -; cdr3_nt: TGTGCCAGCCAAAGGGTGGCTGGAAACACCATATATTTT; cdr3_aa: CASQRVAGNTIYF
clone_size: few; v_call: TRBV14; j_call: TRBJ1-6; d_call: -; cdr3_nt: TGTGCCAGCAGCCAAGAATTGGGGTCTTCACCCCTCCACTTT; cdr3_aa: CASSQELGSSPLHF
clone_size: -; v_call: TRBV7-9; j_call: TRBJ1-1; d_call: TRBD1; cdr3_nt: TGTGCCAGCAGCTTCGGACAGGCGGAGCCTGAAGCTTTCTTT; cdr3_aa: CASSFGQAEPEAFF
clone_size: -; v_call: TRBV7-2; j_call: TRBJ2-3; d_call: -; cdr3_nt: TGTGCCAGCAGCCTCGGGACTCCCACAGATACGCAGTATTTT; cdr3_aa: CASSLGTPTDTQYF
clone_size: -; v_call: TRBV20-1; j_call: TRBJ1-2; d_call: -; cdr3_nt: TGCAGTGCTTACGCAGGGTTTGGCTACACCTTC; cdr3_aa: CSAYAGFGYTF
clone_size: -; v_call: TRBV28; j_call: TRBJ2-2; d_call: TRBD1; cdr3_nt: TGTGCCAGCAGTTTAGGGGACAGGGGGAAGGCCGGGGAGCTGTTTTTT; cdr3_aa: CASSLGDRGKAGELFF
clone_size: -; v_call: TRBV7-2; j_call: TRBJ1-4; d_call: -; cdr3_nt: TGTGCCAGCAGTATAGCGGGTTCTCGTAATGAAAAACTGTTTTTT; cdr3_aa: CASSIAGSRNEKLFF
clone_size: -; v_call: TRBV29-1; j_call: TRBJ2-1; d_call: -; cdr3_nt: TGCAGCGTTGATGGTGCAGGGGACTCCTACAATGAGCAGTTCTTC; cdr3_aa: CSVDGAGDSYNEQFF
clone_size: few; v_call: TRBV4-2; j_call: TRBJ2-5; d_call: TRBD2; cdr3_nt: TGTGCCAGCAGCCTACTAGCGGGGGGGGGAGAGACCCAGTACTTC; cdr3_aa: CASSLLAGGGETQYF
clone_size: -; v_call: TRBV10-3; j_call: TRBJ2-4; d_call: TRBD1; cdr3_nt: TGTGCCATCAGTTTAATAACGGGACAGAAAAGTGGCAAAAACATTCAGTACTTC; cdr3_aa: CAISLITGQKSGKNIQYF
clone_size: -; v_call: TRBV9; j_call: TRBJ2-7; d_call: -; cdr3_nt: TGTGCCAGCAGCGTAGAGGGGGGCGGAACCTACGAGCAGTACTTC; cdr3_aa: CASSVEGGGTYEQYF
clone_size: -; v_call: TRBV10-3; j_call: TRBJ2-5; d_call: -; cdr3_nt: TGTGCCATCAGTGTATCGGGGATGGAGACCCAGTACTTC; cdr3_aa: CAISVSGMETQYF
clone_size: few; v_call: TRBV7-9; j_call: TRBJ1-2; d_call: -; cdr3_nt: TGTGCCAGCAGCTTAGTCTGGGATGGGGATGGCTACACCTTC; cdr3_aa: CASSLVWDGDGYTF
clone_size: -; v_call: TRBV25-1; j_call: TRBJ1-2; d_call: TRBD1; cdr3_nt: TGTGCCAGCAGTTCCTTAGGCCGACAGGGGGGCTATGGCTACACCTTC; cdr3_aa: CASSSLGRQGGYGYTF
clone_size: -; v_call: TRBV10-3; j_call: TRBJ2-2; d_call: -; cdr3_nt: TGTGCCATCAGTGAGAGGCCGCTGAACACCGGGGAGCTGTTTTTT; cdr3_aa: CAISERPLNTGELFF
clone_size: -; v_call: TRBV5-1; j_call: TRBJ1-6; d_call: -; cdr3_nt: TGCGCCAGCAGATGGGACGCGGGCAATTCACCCCTCCACTTT; cdr3_aa: CASRWDAGNSPLHF
clone_size: -; v_call: TRBV7-2; j_call: TRBJ2-7; d_call: -; cdr3_nt: TGTGCCAGCAGCCCTAGGGTCCCCTACGAGCAGTACTTC; cdr3_aa: CASSPRVPYEQYF
clone_size: -; v_call: TRBV19; j_call: TRBJ2-3; d_call: TRBD1; cdr3_nt: TGTGCCAGTAGGGACAGGGGGTCATCTAGCACAGATACGCAGTATTTT; cdr3_aa: CASRDRGSSSTDTQYF
clone_size: -; v_call: TRBV5-6; j_call: TRBJ2-7; d_call: -; cdr3_nt: TGTGCCAGCAGCCTAGAGCTAAGGGGGTACGAGCAGTACTTC; cdr3_aa: CASSLELRGYEQYF
clone_size: -; v_call: TRBV7-9; j_call: TRBJ2-3; d_call: TRBD2; cdr3_nt: TGTGCCAGCAGATCTCTAGCGGCTAGCACAGATACGCAGTATTTT; cdr3_aa: CASRSLAASTDTQYF
clone_size: once; v_call: TRBV5-6; j_call: TRBJ1-6; d_call: TRBD1; cdr3_nt: TGTGCCAGCAGCTCAGGGGGCGGTAATTCACCCCTCCACTTT; cdr3_aa: CASSSGGGNSPLHF
clone_size: -; v_call: TRBV7-8; j_call: TRBJ2-7; d_call: TRBD1; cdr3_nt: TGTGCCAGCAGCCCAGGGGACAGGGGGACCTACGAGCAGTACTTC; cdr3_aa: CASSPGDRGTYEQYF
clone_size: -; v_call: TRBV18; j_call: TRBJ1-4; d_call: -; cdr3_nt: TGTGCCAGCTCGGGCGTAGGGACTAATGAAAAACTGTTTTTT; cdr3_aa: CASSGVGTNEKLFF
clone_size: once; v_call: TRBV10-2; j_call: TRBJ2-1; d_call: -; cdr3_nt: TGCGCCAGCAGCGGGAGCGATGAGCAGTTCTTC; cdr3_aa: CASSGSDEQFF
clone_size: -; v_call: TRBV7-2; j_call: TRBJ1-3; d_call: -; cdr3_nt: TGTGCCAGCAGCTTAGGATGGTCAGGGAACTCTGGAAACACCATATATTTT; cdr3_aa: CASSLGWSGNSGNTIYF
clone_size: -; v_call: TRBV6-5; j_call: TRBJ1-1; d_call: -; cdr3_nt: TGTGCCAGCAGTTACGGATCTGGGGGGGCGTTAGCTGAAGCTTTCTTT; cdr3_aa: CASSYGSGGALAEAFF
clone_size: -; v_call: TRBV27; j_call: TRBJ2-1; d_call: TRBD2; cdr3_nt: TGTGCCAGCAGTTTATATTCGCGTCTAGCGGGAGATAATGAGCAGTTCTTC; cdr3_aa: CASSLYSRLAGDNEQFF
clone_size: -; v_call: TRBV5-1; j_call: TRBJ1-2; d_call: -; cdr3_nt: TGCGCCAGCAGCTTGGGGGGGATTTCCTATGGCTACACCTTC; cdr3_aa: CASSLGGISYGYTF
clone_size: -; v_call: TRBV7-2; j_call: TRBJ1-5; d_call: -; cdr3_nt: TGTGCCAGCAGCTTAGCAACAGACCAGCCCCAGCATTTT; cdr3_aa: CASSLATDQPQHF
clone_size: -; v_call: TRBV15; j_call: TRBJ2-3; d_call: TRBD2; cdr3_nt: TGTGCCACCAGCTCCATGCGGGAGAGAGCAGATACGCAGTATTTT; cdr3_aa: CATSSMRERADTQYF
clone_size: -; v_call: TRBV7-2; j_call: TRBJ2-7; d_call: -; cdr3_nt: TGTGCCAGCAGAGGGGCTGCAGGCGGAGGGAGAGGCGAGCAGTACTTC; cdr3_aa: CASRGAAGGGRGEQYF
clone_size: -; v_call: TRBV19; j_call: TRBJ1-5; d_call: -; cdr3_nt: TGTGCCAGTAGTCGGGGGCAGAGATGGGATCAGCCCCAGCATTTT; cdr3_aa: CASSRGQRWDQPQHF
clone_size: -; v_call: TRBV6-5; j_call: TRBJ1-1; d_call: -; cdr3_nt: TGTGCCAGCAGTGGGGGGGGTGAAGCTTTCTTT; cdr3_aa: CASSGGGEAFF
clone_size: -; v_call: TRBV19; j_call: TRBJ2-6; d_call: -; cdr3_nt: TGTGCCAGTAGGCAGGGAGTGCCTGGGGCCAACGTCCTGACTTTC; cdr3_aa: CASRQGVPGANVLTF
clone_size: -; v_call: TRBV5-1; j_call: TRBJ1-5; d_call: -; cdr3_nt: TGCGCCAGCAGCCCCGGATGGAGGGGAGGGAATCAGCCCCAGCATTTT; cdr3_aa: CASSPGWRGGNQPQHF
clone_size: -; v_call: TRBV7-9; j_call: TRBJ2-2; d_call: TRBD1; cdr3_nt: TGTGCCAGCAGCTTAGTGACAGGGGCGAACACCGGGGAGCTGTTTTTT; cdr3_aa: CASSLVTGANTGELFF
clone_size: -; v_call: TRBV5-3; j_call: TRBJ1-2; d_call: -; cdr3_nt: TGTGCCAGAAGCCCGGGACTTCCAGCTAACTATGGCTACACCTTC; cdr3_aa: CARSPGLPANYGYTF
clone_size: -; v_call: TRBV7-3; j_call: TRBJ2-5; d_call: -; cdr3_nt: TGTGCCAGCAGACAAGAGACCCAGTACTTC; cdr3_aa: CASRQETQYF
clone_size: once; v_call: TRBV5-4; j_call: TRBJ1-4; d_call: -; cdr3_nt: TGTGCCAGCAGCCCTAGACGGGGAAAACTGTTTTTT; cdr3_aa: CASSPRRGKLFF
clone_size: -; v_call: TRBV28; j_call: TRBJ2-7; d_call: TRBD1; cdr3_nt: TGTGCCAGCAGGGCTGGACAGGGGGCTTTGATCTACGAGCAGTACTTC; cdr3_aa: CASRAGQGALIYEQYF
clone_size: -; v_call: TRBV7-9; j_call: TRBJ2-2; d_call: -; cdr3_nt: TGTGCCAGCAGCTTTGAGACGATGAACACCGGGGAGCTGTTTTTT; cdr3_aa: CASSFETMNTGELFF
clone_size: -; v_call: TRBV7-3; j_call: TRBJ2-1; d_call: -; cdr3_nt: TGTGCCAGCAGCTTGAATGGGGACTCCGAGCAGTTCTTC; cdr3_aa: CASSLNGDSEQFF
clone_size: few; v_call: TRBV5-8; j_call: TRBJ1-1; d_call: -; cdr3_nt: TGTGCCAGCAGCCCCGAGGGAACACTCAACACTGAAGCTTTCTTT; cdr3_aa: CASSPEGTLNTEAFF
clone_size: -; v_call: TRBV19; j_call: TRBJ1-1; d_call: -; cdr3_nt: TGTGCCAGTAAACTGATGAACACTGAAGCTTTCTTT; cdr3_aa: CASKLMNTEAFF
clone_size: -; v_call: TRBV7-2; j_call: TRBJ1-2; d_call: -; cdr3_nt: TGTGCCAGCAGCTTAGATGGGAATGGCTACACCTTC; cdr3_aa: CASSLDGNGYTF
clone_size: -; v_call: TRBV7-2; j_call: TRBJ1-2; d_call: -; cdr3_nt: TGTGCCAGCAGCCCGCGAAGAAGGACAGAAGGCTACACCTTC; cdr3_aa: CASSPRRRTEGYTF
clone_size: -; v_call: TRBV5-4; j_call: TRBJ2-2; d_call: -; cdr3_nt: TGTGCCAGCAGCTTGTGGGGGCACACCGGGGAGCTGTTTTTT; cdr3_aa: CASSLWGHTGELFF
clone_size: -; v_call: TRBV12-2; j_call: TRBJ2-1; d_call: -; cdr3_nt: TGTGCAAGTCGCTTAGCCAAGCGGGAGGACTACTACAATGAGCAGTTCTTC; cdr3_aa: CASRLAKREDYYNEQFF
clone_size: -; v_call: TRBV21-1; j_call: TRBJ1-4; d_call: -; cdr3_nt: TGTGCCAGCAGCAAAGCGCTTTCGGAGGGGCGCGGTAATGAAAAACTGTTTTTT; cdr3_aa: CASSKALSEGRGNEKLFF
clone_size: -; v_call: TRBV5-1; j_call: TRBJ1-1; d_call: -; cdr3_nt: TGCGCCAGCAGCTTCAGGGAAGGCGGGGAAGGTACTGAAGCTTTCTTT; cdr3_aa: CASSFREGGEGTEAFF
clone_size: -; v_call: TRBV9; j_call: TRBJ2-1; d_call: TRBD2; cdr3_nt: TGTGCCAGCGAAGGCACTAGCGGGGGGGCAGGGTCCAATGAGCAGTTCTTC; cdr3_aa: CASEGTSGGAGSNEQFF